This TCR beta chain was identified in a study of beta chain features in type 1 diabetes. Overall study findings and caveats: Among all four CD4+ subsets, Type 1 diabetes patients had TCRB CDR3s that were moderately but significantly shorter.

This clone was seen a handful of times. Its target is not known. The collection from each donor was one heparinised blood draw averaging roughly 100 mL. TCRB transcripts that were expressed got sequenced, as all of the isolated RNA had been reverse transcribed. Sequencing produced, on average, roughly 980,000 reads for the stem cell-like memory T cell samples. Sequencing used immunoSEQ multiplex PCR; TCRdb keeps in-frame clones, though not all of them. The profile shows tens of thousands of clones, around 68% of them singletons. From germline, CDR1 is MDHEN and CDR2 SYDVKM. With V trimmed by 6 bases and J by 0 bases, 4 bases remained unmatched. CDR3 length: 16 residues.

V usage is TRBV28 and J usage is TRBJ1-5; TRBD1 aligns across 11 bases. The sample taken for sequencing was stem cell memory CD4+ T cells from blood. The source of this sequence is a middle-aged woman with type 1 diabetes. In DNA, the CDR3 is TGTGCCAGCAGCCCCGGACAGGGGGCTAGCAATCAGCCCCAGCATTTT. Its translation is CASSPGQGASNQPQHF.